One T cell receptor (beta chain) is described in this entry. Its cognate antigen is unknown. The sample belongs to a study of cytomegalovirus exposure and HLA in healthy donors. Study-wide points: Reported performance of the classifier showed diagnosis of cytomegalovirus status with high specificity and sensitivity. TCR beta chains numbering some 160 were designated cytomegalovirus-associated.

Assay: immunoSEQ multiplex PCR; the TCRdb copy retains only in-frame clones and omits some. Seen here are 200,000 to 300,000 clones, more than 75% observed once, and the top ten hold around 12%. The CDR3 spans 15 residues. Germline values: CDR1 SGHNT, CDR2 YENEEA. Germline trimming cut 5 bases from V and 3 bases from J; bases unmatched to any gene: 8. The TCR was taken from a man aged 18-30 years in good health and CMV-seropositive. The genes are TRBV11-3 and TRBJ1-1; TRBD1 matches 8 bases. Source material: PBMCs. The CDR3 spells CASSPGQGEDTEAFF. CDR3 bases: TGTGCCAGCAGCCCTGGACAGGGAGAGGACACTGAAGCTTTCTTT. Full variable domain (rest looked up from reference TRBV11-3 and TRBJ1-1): EAGVVQSPRYKIIEKKQPVAFWCNPISGHNTLYWYLQNLGQGPELLIRYENEEAVDDSQLPKDRFSAERLKGVDSTLKIQPAELGDSAVYLCASSPGQGEDTEAFFGQGTRLTVV.